This is a list of T cell receptor beta chains from one sample in a study of OX40 agonist ivuxolimab in advanced cancers. The method was immunoSEQ multiplex PCR; TCRdb's version includes in-frame clones alone and lacks a portion of them. Found here are 15,000 to 20,000 clones, 67% of them singletons; the top ten hold about 21%. The sequencing used CD4+ or CD8+ T cells sorted from blood, collected in a trial of the OX40 agonist ivuxolimab. Receptor source: an adult with an advanced solid tumor such as melanoma, head and neck, liver or kidney cancer. Both conserved end residues are trimmed from each CDR3. Fields, in order: clone size, V gene, J gene, CDR3 length, CDR3 protein. Clone size is shown for a subset of rows, as once, few, many or a class of expanded clone.

>medium-sized|TRBV29-1|TRBJ2-7|12
SVGLGTGTYEQY
>once|TRBV28|TRBJ2-1|11
ASETGFYNEQF
>NA|TRBV18|TRBJ2-5|12
ASSLTPGVETQY
>few|TRBV4-3|TRBJ1-6|12
ASSQTRPSAPLH
>medium-sized|TRBV27|TRBJ1-2|11
ASSLGRNYGYT
>once|TRBV11-2|TRBJ2-3|12
ASSLDGPTDTQY
>NA|TRBV6-6|TRBJ2-7|12
ASSPYEGAYEQY
>few|TRBV21-1|TRBJ2-1|17
ASSKAGLAGGPPPNEQF
>NA|TRBV6-5|TRBJ2-7|13
ASSKFRTETYEQY
>NA|TRBV28|TRBJ1-1|12
ASSLRGSHTEAF
>NA|TRBV4-1|TRBJ1-1|13
ASSQERSMNTEAF
>NA|TRBV28|TRBJ2-7|11
ASSVSGKNEQY